The rows below give T cell receptor beta chains drawn from one sample of a study of shared clonotypes between healthy human individuals. Only in-frame clones appear in the TCRdb table, and some are missing; sequencing was by immunoSEQ multiplex PCR. This sample carries millions of clones, around 94% of them seen once, and the ten largest clones take 0.13% to 0.15%. Material: naive CD4+ T cells sorted from blood. The receptor set was obtained from a young man in good health. Each CDR3 is given with its conserved first and last residue. Each record gives: V gene, D gene, clone size, J gene, CDR3 protein, CDR3 DNA. D genes are given only for firm matches. Not all rows give a size; the values are once, few, many and, for expanded clones, a class.

v_call: TRBV7-9; d_call: -; clone_size: once; j_call: TRBJ2-7; cdr3_aa: CASSLGSSGDQYEQYF; cdr3_nt: TGTGCCAGCAGCTTAGGGTCCTCAGGGGATCAATACGAGCAGTACTTC
v_call: TRBV5-1; d_call: TRBD1; clone_size: -; j_call: TRBJ2-7; cdr3_aa: CASSLGGTGGEQYF; cdr3_nt: TGCGCCAGCAGCTTGGGTGGGACAGGGGGAGAGCAGTACTTC
v_call: TRBV28; d_call: -; clone_size: -; j_call: TRBJ1-1; cdr3_aa: CASSPGTLNTEAFF; cdr3_nt: TGTGCCAGCAGTCCAGGGACATTGAACACTGAAGCTTTCTTT
v_call: TRBV28; d_call: TRBD2; clone_size: -; j_call: TRBJ2-1; cdr3_aa: CASLAGGRDNEQFF; cdr3_nt: TGTGCCAGCCTAGCGGGGGGCAGAGACAATGAGCAGTTCTTC
v_call: TRBV6-5; d_call: -; clone_size: -; j_call: TRBJ2-1; cdr3_aa: CASRVGSKEQFF; cdr3_nt: TGTGCCAGCAGGGTTGGGAGTAAAGAGCAGTTCTTC
v_call: TRBV7-9; d_call: -; clone_size: -; j_call: TRBJ2-1; cdr3_aa: CASNQGQVYNEQFF; cdr3_nt: TGTGCCAGCAACCAGGGGCAGGTCTACAATGAGCAGTTCTTC
v_call: TRBV12-5; d_call: -; clone_size: -; j_call: TRBJ2-7; cdr3_aa: CASGLVQVGIRPYEQYF; cdr3_nt: TGTGCTAGTGGTTTGGTACAGGTAGGGATTCGACCCTACGAGCAGTACTTC
v_call: TRBV6-5; d_call: -; clone_size: -; j_call: TRBJ2-7; cdr3_aa: CASRYRVSYEQYF; cdr3_nt: TGTGCCAGCAGGTACAGGGTTTCCTACGAGCAGTACTTC
v_call: TRBV6-1; d_call: TRBD1; clone_size: -; j_call: TRBJ1-4; cdr3_aa: CASSEDPGGNEKLFF; cdr3_nt: TGTGCCAGCAGTGAAGATCCAGGGGGGAATGAAAAACTGTTTTTT
v_call: TRBV7-9; d_call: -; clone_size: few; j_call: TRBJ1-5; cdr3_aa: CASSLAGRSNQPQHF; cdr3_nt: TGTGCCAGCAGCTTAGCTGGGAGAAGCAATCAGCCCCAGCATTTT
v_call: TRBV9; d_call: -; clone_size: -; j_call: TRBJ2-3; cdr3_aa: CASSVGQVLDTQYF; cdr3_nt: TGTGCCAGCAGCGTAGGACAGGTTTTGGATACGCAGTATTTT
v_call: TRBV15; d_call: -; clone_size: -; j_call: TRBJ1-4; cdr3_aa: CATSRGPEKLFF; cdr3_nt: TGTGCCACCAGCAGAGGGCCCGAAAAACTGTTTTTT
v_call: TRBV19; d_call: -; clone_size: -; j_call: TRBJ2-7; cdr3_aa: CASSGQSSSYEQYF; cdr3_nt: TGTGCCAGTAGTGGGCAATCGAGCTCCTACGAGCAGTACTTC
v_call: TRBV11-2; d_call: -; clone_size: -; j_call: TRBJ2-7; cdr3_aa: CASSFAGIINEQYF; cdr3_nt: TGTGCCAGCAGCTTTGCAGGGATTATCAACGAGCAGTACTTC
v_call: TRBV29-1; d_call: -; clone_size: -; j_call: TRBJ1-2; cdr3_aa: CSVEGMRNYGYTF; cdr3_nt: TGCAGCGTTGAAGGGATGAGAAACTATGGCTACACCTTC
v_call: TRBV19; d_call: -; clone_size: -; j_call: TRBJ1-1; cdr3_aa: CASSIGKGRWNTEAFF; cdr3_nt: TGTGCCAGTAGTATAGGCAAGGGTAGGTGGAACACTGAAGCTTTCTTT
v_call: TRBV4-1; d_call: TRBD2; clone_size: -; j_call: TRBJ2-7; cdr3_aa: CASSQALGGDQLLYGQYF; cdr3_nt: TGCGCCAGCAGCCAAGCCCTGGGAGGGGACCAGTTACTCTACGGGCAGTACTTC
v_call: TRBV28; d_call: TRBD1; clone_size: -; j_call: TRBJ1-2; cdr3_aa: CASSPQGQGLYGYTF; cdr3_nt: TGTGCCAGCAGTCCGCAGGGACAGGGACTCTATGGCTACACCTTC
v_call: TRBV5-6; d_call: -; clone_size: -; j_call: TRBJ1-2; cdr3_aa: CASSSGDGNYGYTF; cdr3_nt: TGTGCCAGCAGCTCGGGGGACGGTAACTATGGCTACACCTTC
v_call: TRBV5-1; d_call: TRBD2; clone_size: -; j_call: TRBJ2-3; cdr3_aa: CASSLALAASTDTQYF; cdr3_nt: TGCGCCAGCAGCTTGGCCCTAGCGGCCAGCACAGATACGCAGTATTTT
v_call: TRBV5-1; d_call: TRBD2; clone_size: -; j_call: TRBJ2-5; cdr3_aa: CASSLAPTSGYQETQYF; cdr3_nt: TGCGCCAGCAGCTTGGCCCCAACTAGCGGGTACCAAGAGACCCAGTACTTC
v_call: TRBV5-4; d_call: TRBD1; clone_size: -; j_call: TRBJ1-2; cdr3_aa: CASSQGQGYGYTF; cdr3_nt: TGTGCCAGCAGCCAGGGACAGGGCTATGGCTACACCTTC
v_call: TRBV18; d_call: -; clone_size: -; j_call: TRBJ2-6; cdr3_aa: CASSPNTVAGANVLTF; cdr3_nt: TGTGCCAGCTCACCTAACACAGTGGCTGGGGCCAACGTCCTGACTTTC
v_call: TRBV5-1; d_call: -; clone_size: -; j_call: TRBJ1-1; cdr3_aa: CASSLLLLDKAFF; cdr3_nt: TGCGCCAGCAGCTTGCTACTCCTAGACAAAGCTTTCTTT
v_call: TRBV18; d_call: -; clone_size: -; j_call: TRBJ1-2; cdr3_aa: CASSPFSPLMQGPTYGYTF; cdr3_nt: TGTGCCAGCTCACCATTTAGCCCCTTAATGCAGGGTCCTACCTATGGCTACACCTTC
v_call: TRBV5-1; d_call: -; clone_size: once; j_call: TRBJ1-1; cdr3_aa: CASSPEKNTEAFF; cdr3_nt: TGCGCCAGCAGCCCGGAGAAGAACACTGAAGCTTTCTTT
v_call: TRBV7-6; d_call: TRBD1; clone_size: -; j_call: TRBJ2-2; cdr3_aa: CASSSRQGLMTGELFF; cdr3_nt: TGTGCCAGCAGCAGCCGACAGGGATTAATGACCGGGGAGCTGTTTTTT
v_call: TRBV4-1; d_call: -; clone_size: -; j_call: TRBJ2-3; cdr3_aa: CASSLPNTDTQYF; cdr3_nt: TGCGCCAGCAGCCTTCCGAACACAGATACGCAGTATTTT
v_call: TRBV28; d_call: -; clone_size: -; j_call: TRBJ1-2; cdr3_aa: CASSPGAREGYGYTF; cdr3_nt: TGTGCCAGCAGTCCAGGGGCCCGAGAGGGCTATGGCTACACCTTC
v_call: TRBV5-1; d_call: TRBD2; clone_size: -; j_call: TRBJ2-3; cdr3_aa: CASSSHGAGGLISTDTQYF; cdr3_nt: TGCGCCAGCAGCTCGCACGGAGCGGGGGGGCTTATAAGCACAGATACGCAGTATTTT
v_call: TRBV7-8; d_call: -; clone_size: -; j_call: TRBJ2-5; cdr3_aa: CASSLVMGETQYF; cdr3_nt: TGTGCCAGCAGCTTAGTGATGGGAGAGACCCAGTACTTC
v_call: TRBV6-6; d_call: -; clone_size: -; j_call: TRBJ2-1; cdr3_aa: CASSFSGLSNEQFF; cdr3_nt: TGTGCCAGCAGTTTCAGTGGACTCAGCAATGAGCAGTTCTTC
v_call: TRBV4-3; d_call: -; clone_size: -; j_call: TRBJ2-6; cdr3_aa: CASSPTYSGANVLTF; cdr3_nt: TGCGCCAGCAGCCCGACGTACTCTGGGGCCAACGTCCTGACTTTC
v_call: TRBV12-5; d_call: TRBD2; clone_size: -; j_call: TRBJ2-5; cdr3_aa: CASGSFDSGSVETQYF; cdr3_nt: TGTGCTAGTGGGTCGTTTGATAGCGGGAGTGTAGAGACCCAGTACTTC
v_call: TRBV7-2; d_call: TRBD2; clone_size: -; j_call: TRBJ2-5; cdr3_aa: CASSPGGRGETQYF; cdr3_nt: TGTGCCAGCAGCCCGGGAGGGAGAGGGGAGACCCAGTACTTC
v_call: TRBV7-2; d_call: TRBD2; clone_size: -; j_call: TRBJ2-2; cdr3_aa: CASTKTSGYSTGELFF; cdr3_nt: TGTGCCAGCACGAAGACTAGCGGATATAGCACCGGGGAGCTGTTTTTT
v_call: TRBV6-5; d_call: -; clone_size: -; j_call: TRBJ1-2; cdr3_aa: CASCPQPAVNYGYTF; cdr3_nt: TGTGCCAGCTGTCCACAGCCAGCAGTAAACTATGGCTACACCTTC
v_call: TRBV7-2; d_call: TRBD1; clone_size: once; j_call: TRBJ2-7; cdr3_aa: CASSLGQATYYEQYF; cdr3_nt: TGTGCCAGCAGCTTGGGACAGGCCACCTACTACGAGCAGTACTTC
v_call: TRBV11-3; d_call: -; clone_size: -; j_call: TRBJ2-2; cdr3_aa: CASSPGWSTGELFF; cdr3_nt: TGTGCCAGCAGCCCAGGCTGGAGCACCGGGGAGCTGTTTTTT
v_call: TRBV18; d_call: -; clone_size: -; j_call: TRBJ1-1; cdr3_aa: CASSGSRGMGMNTEAFF; cdr3_nt: TGTGCCAGCTCAGGGTCCCGGGGTATGGGCATGAACACTGAAGCTTTCTTT
v_call: TRBV23-1; d_call: -; clone_size: -; j_call: TRBJ2-7; cdr3_aa: CASTPSYTAVGEQYF; cdr3_nt: TGCGCCAGCACACCTTCTTACACGGCTGTGGGGGAGCAGTACTTC
v_call: TRBV7-3; d_call: -; clone_size: -; j_call: TRBJ1-1; cdr3_aa: CASRSTLGTEAFF; cdr3_nt: TGTGCCAGCAGATCAACTTTGGGCACTGAAGCTTTCTTT
v_call: TRBV2; d_call: TRBD1; clone_size: -; j_call: TRBJ1-1; cdr3_aa: CASSEAAGGSYEAFF; cdr3_nt: TGTGCCAGCAGTGAAGCGGCAGGGGGGAGCTATGAAGCTTTCTTT
v_call: TRBV27; d_call: TRBD1; clone_size: -; j_call: TRBJ1-2; cdr3_aa: CASTPGQPYGYTF; cdr3_nt: TGTGCCAGCACACCGGGACAGCCGTATGGCTACACCTTC
v_call: TRBV2; d_call: TRBD1; clone_size: few; j_call: TRBJ2-7; cdr3_aa: CASSETGQGASYEQYF; cdr3_nt: TGTGCCAGCAGTGAGACGGGACAGGGGGCTTCCTACGAGCAGTACTTC
v_call: TRBV7-9; d_call: TRBD1; clone_size: -; j_call: TRBJ2-7; cdr3_aa: CASSLPGQQFYEQYF; cdr3_nt: TGTGCCAGCAGCTTGCCGGGACAGCAATTCTACGAGCAGTACTTC
v_call: TRBV6-4; d_call: TRBD1; clone_size: -; j_call: TRBJ1-1; cdr3_aa: CASRRDRNTEAFF; cdr3_nt: TGTGCCAGCAGACGGGACAGGAACACTGAAGCTTTCTTT
v_call: TRBV7-9; d_call: -; clone_size: -; j_call: TRBJ1-3; cdr3_aa: CASSALAGAGNTIYF; cdr3_nt: TGTGCCAGCAGCGCTCTTGCCGGGGCCGGAAACACCATATATTTT